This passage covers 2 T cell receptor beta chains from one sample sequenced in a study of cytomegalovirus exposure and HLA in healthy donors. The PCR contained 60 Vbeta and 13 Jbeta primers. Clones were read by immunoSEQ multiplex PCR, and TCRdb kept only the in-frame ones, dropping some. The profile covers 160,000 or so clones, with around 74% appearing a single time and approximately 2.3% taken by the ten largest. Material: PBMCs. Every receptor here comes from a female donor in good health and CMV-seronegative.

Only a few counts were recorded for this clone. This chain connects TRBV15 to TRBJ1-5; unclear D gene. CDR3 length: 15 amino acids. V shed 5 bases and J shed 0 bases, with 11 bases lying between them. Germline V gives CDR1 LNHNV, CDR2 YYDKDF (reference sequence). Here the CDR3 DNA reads TGTGCCACCAGCCTAAGCCCCAATAGCAATCAGCCCCAGCATTTT. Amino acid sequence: CATSLSPNSNQPQHF.

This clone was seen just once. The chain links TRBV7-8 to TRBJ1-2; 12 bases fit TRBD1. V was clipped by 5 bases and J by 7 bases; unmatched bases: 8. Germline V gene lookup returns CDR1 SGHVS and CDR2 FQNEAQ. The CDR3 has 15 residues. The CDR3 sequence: CASSKEGQGAVGYTF. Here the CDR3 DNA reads TGTGCCAGCAGCAAAGAGGGACAGGGGGCGGTTGGCTACACCTTC.